The 23 T cell receptor beta chains below come from one sample, sequenced in a study of T cell responses to AZD1222 COVID-19 vaccine. Using immunoSEQ multiplex PCR, the repertoire was profiled, and TCRdb retains in-frame clones only, with some absent. The profile shows 100,000 to 150,000 clones, around 92% of them singletons. The sample was peripheral blood, taken on day 0 of AZD1222 vaccination. The receptors shown here come from an adult in good health.

This chain joins TRBV27 and TRBJ2-7; D may be TRBD2 (6 bases). V lost 5 bases and J lost 0, with 14 bases in between. Germline V gene data show CDR1 as MNHEY and CDR2 as SMNVEV (reference sequence). The CDR3 length is 15 residues. The CDR3 spells CASSLNGGSSYEQYF. The CDR3 bases are TGTGCCAGCAGTCTCAACGGAGGGAGCTCCTACGAGCAGTACTTC.

This clone has only a few counts. The chain employs TRBV19 and TRBJ1-1, with D perhaps matching TRBD1 (6 bases). Trimming left V 9 bases short and J 1 base short, with 15 bases between. CDR3 size: 14 residues. Per the germline V gene, CDR1 is LNHDA and CDR2 is SQIVND (reference sequence). The CDR3 is CASSLGTSNTEAFF. In DNA form, the CDR3 reads TGTGCCAGCTCCTTAGGGACATCGAACACTGAAGCTTTCTTT.

The CDR3 protein is CASSPGFSGGAQYF. The CDR3 region has the DNA TGCGCCAGCAGCCCGGGGTTCTCCGGGGGGGCCCAGTACTTC. The chain employs TRBV5-1 and TRBJ2-5; 8 bases fit TRBD2. In germline, CDR1 is SGHRS, CDR2 YFSETQ. The ends lost 4 bases at V and 9 bases at J; junction bases unmatched: 11. The CDR3 has 14 amino acids. The whole variable domain, remainder taken from reference TRBV5-1 and TRBJ2-5, is KAGVTQTPRYLIKTRGQQVTLSCSPISGHRSVSWYQQTPGQGLQFLFEYFSETQRNKGNFPGRFSGRQFSNSRSEMNVSTLELGDSALYLCASSPGFSGGAQYFGPGTRLLVL.

The chain combines TRBV11-2 with TRBJ2-3; possibly TRBD1 or TRBD2 for D (5 bases each). The V end lost 7 bases, the J end lost 6 bases, and 23 bases lay between the germline ends. This CDR3 has 16 residues. In germline, CDR1 is SGHAT, CDR2 FQNNGV. DNA for the CDR3: TGTGCCAGCACCCCGGGGCAGTGGCGCCCCGGGGATACGCAGTATTTT. It translates to CASTPGQWRPGDTQYF.

This chain joins TRBV25-1 and TRBJ1-6; 7 positions agree with TRBD1. J was trimmed by 5 bases and V by 1 base; bases with no gene match: 5. Germline assignment: CDR1 MGHDK and CDR2 SYGVNS. This CDR3 region has 16 residues. This chain's CDR3 is CASSESSGQNNSPLHF. The CDR3 coding sequence is TGTGCCAGCAGTGAATCCTCGGGACAGAATAATTCACCCCTCCACTTT.

V and J are TRBV28 and TRBJ2-7; 9 positions agree with TRBD2. Germline loops: CDR1 MDHEN, CDR2 SYDVKM. This CDR3 has 16 residues. V lost 1 base, J lost 6 bases, and 10 bases stayed unmatched. The CDR3 DNA reads as TGTGCCAGCAGTTTATTACGGATAGCGGGAGCGGGCGAGCAGTACTTC. It translates to CASSLLRIAGAGEQYF.

This clone was seen once. The chain links TRBV4-1 to TRBJ1-6; TRBD1 agrees at 7 bases. Germline assignment: CDR1 MGHRA and CDR2 YSYEKL. Unmatched junction bases numbered 5, after V lost 0 bases and J lost 6 bases. CDR3 length equals 16 residues. CDR3 region: CASSQDRGQINSPLHF. As DNA, the CDR3 is TGCGCCAGCAGCCAAGATAGGGGACAGATTAATTCACCCCTCCACTTT.

The genes are TRBV5-1 and TRBJ2-7; 8 bases map to TRBD1. The CDR3 has 16 residues. The V segment lost 2 bases and the J segment 6 bases; nucleotides outside the gene matches: 13. Looked up from germline, CDR1 is SGHRS and CDR2 is YFSETQ. The CDR3 sequence: CASSFDRGSSTGEQYF. The DNA for the CDR3 is TGCGCCAGCAGCTTCGACAGGGGATCCTCGACGGGCGAGCAGTACTTC.

The chain employs TRBV7-9 and TRBJ2-7; D perhaps matches TRBD2 (5 bases). The CDR3 spans 14 residues. Germline V gene data show CDR1 as SEHNR and CDR2 as FQNEAQ (reference sequence). V was trimmed by 5 bases and J by 4 bases, leaving 15 bases between them. CDR3 bases: TGTGCCAGCAGCCGAGAAGGCTCGGGGTACGAGCAGTACTTC. It is translated as CASSREGSGYEQYF.

The chain is built from TRBV19 and TRBJ2-7; 10 positions match TRBD1. CDR1 and CDR2 (germline): LNHDA, SQIVND (reference sequence). The CDR3 contains 13 residues. With 9 bases clipped from V and 2 bases from J, the junction kept 4 bases outside the gene matches. CDR3 sequence: CASRGTGAYEQYF. As DNA, the CDR3 is TGTGCCAGCCGCGGGACAGGGGCCTACGAGCAGTACTTC.

V and J are TRBV21-1 and TRBJ2-3. TRBV21-1 is assigned pseudogene status. The CDR3 is 17 residues long. The CDR3 loop reads CASSKTGPILRTDTQYF. CDR3 nucleotides: TGTGCCAGCAGCAAAACCGGACCGATCCTCCGAACAGATACGCAGTATTTT.

The V gene is TRBV9, the J gene TRBJ1-3; D remains unclear. Trimming removed 4 bases from V and 4 bases from J, with 15 bases in between. Germline V gene sequence: CDR1 SGDLS, CDR2 YYNGEE. The CDR3 has 15 residues. CDR3 DNA: TGTGCCAGCAGCAAATGGACCGGTCGGGGAAACACCATATATTTT. Protein sequence: CASSKWTGRGNTIYF. The variable domain in full, with the rest retrieved from reference TRBV9 and TRBJ1-3, is DSGVTQTPKHLITATGQRVTLRCSPRSGDLSVYWYQQSLDQGLQFLIQYYNGEERAKGNILERFSAQQFPDLHSELNLSSLELGDSALYFCASSKWTGRGNTIYFGEGSWLTVV.

In its sample, this clone was seen once. This sequence joins TRBV18 and TRBJ1-2; no clear D gene. V was trimmed by 3 bases and J by 3 bases, leaving 11 bases between them. The germline V gene encodes CDR1 KGHSH and CDR2 LQKENI. This CDR3 has 14 amino acids. CDR3 DNA sequence: TGTGCCAGCTCACCTGGCGGGAATGACTATGGCTACACCTTC. It codes for CASSPGGNDYGYTF.

In regard to this clone: Different DNA sequences within this sample yield the same CDR3. This rearrangement joins TRBV19 to TRBJ1-4; D is possibly TRBD1 (5 bases). The length of the CDR3 is 13 residues. V was clipped by 5 bases and J by 5 bases, with 9 bases between them. Per germline, CDR1 LNHDA and CDR2 SQIVND (reference sequence). The CDR3 reads CASSVSGNEKLFF. DNA for the CDR3: TGTGCCAGTAGTGTTTCAGGGAATGAAAAACTGTTTTTT. The whole variable domain, remainder taken from reference TRBV19 and TRBJ1-4, is DGGITQSPKYLFRKEGQNVTLSCEQNLNHDAMYWYRQDPGQGLRLIYYSQIVNDFQKGDIAEGYSVSREKKESFPLTVTSAQKNPTAFYLCASSVSGNEKLFFGSGTQLSVL.

In DNA, the CDR3 is TGCAGCGCCGGGCAGGGCACCTACGAGCAGTACTTC. It codes for CSAGQGTYEQYF. The chain carries TRBV29-1 and TRBJ2-7; TRBD1 might be the D (5 bases). CDR1 is SQVTM and CDR2 is ANQGSEA in the germline V gene. Trimming shortened V by 7 bases and J by 2 bases, and 12 bases separated the two germline ends. CDR3 length: 12 residues.

This chain links TRBV6-5 with TRBJ1-6; TRBD1 matches 8 bases. V lost 1 base, J lost 8 bases, and 4 bases stayed unmatched. Per germline, CDR1 MNHEY and CDR2 SVGAGI. This CDR3 contains 15 residues. Here the CDR3 reads CASSYYNRGDSPLHF. The CDR3 DNA reads TGTGCCAGCAGTTACTATAACAGGGGGGATTCACCCCTCCACTTT.

The chain is built from TRBV6-5 and TRBJ1-1; D is unclear. Germline V lookup: CDR1 MNHEY, CDR2 SVGAGI. Trimming pared 3 bases from V and 6 bases from J, leaving 17 bases between. The CDR3 has 15 amino acids. This CDR3 reads CASSYGRVGGSEAFF. CDR3 coding DNA: TGTGCCAGCAGTTATGGGCGGGTAGGAGGCTCTGAAGCTTTCTTT.

The chain carries TRBV19 and TRBJ2-1, with D perhaps TRBD1 (5 bases). Trimming pared 6 bases from V and 0 bases from J, leaving 15 bases between. Germline CDR1 LNHDA, CDR2 SQIVND (reference sequence). The CDR3 sequence is 16 residues long. In nucleotides, the CDR3 is TGTGCCAGTAGGCCCCCTGGACATGCCTCCTACAATGAGCAGTTCTTC. Translating it yields CASRPPGHASYNEQFF.

CDR3 in DNA: TGTGCCAGCAGTTACTCCTTGCGGGGAAACCAAGAGACCCAGTACTTC. Translation gives CASSYSLRGNQETQYF. This chain joins TRBV6-2 or TRBV6-3 and TRBJ2-5, with D perhaps TRBD2 (6 bases). Looked up from germline, CDR1 is MNHEY and CDR2 is SVGEGT. V gave up 0 bases and J gave up 0 bases, with 11 bases separating them. The CDR3 runs to 16 residues.

V and J are TRBV29-1 and TRBJ2-1, with D possibly being TRBD1 (5 bases). Germline V CDR1 and CDR2: SQVTM, ANQGSEA. V was trimmed by 0 bases and J by 9 bases, leaving 9 bases between them. CDR3 length: 12 residues. The CDR3 spells CSVEEGRGEQFF. CDR3 DNA: TGCAGCGTTGAAGAGGGAAGGGGTGAGCAGTTCTTC.

This clone was recorded a few times. V is TRBV2 and J is TRBJ2-7; TRBD1 is a possible D gene (6 bases). Trimming left V 8 bases short and J 2 bases short, with 13 bases between. Germline V gene lookup returns CDR1 SNHLY and CDR2 FYNNEI. CDR3 length: 13 amino acids. The DNA for the CDR3 is TGTGCCAGCCGACAGGACACCGCCTACGAGCAGTACTTC. It yields the protein CASRQDTAYEQYF. Looking up the rest from reference TRBV2 and TRBJ2-7 gives the full variable domain: EPEVTQTPSHQVTQMGQEVILRCVPISNHLYFYWYRQILGQKVEFLVSFYNNEISEKSEIFDDQFSVERPDGSNFTLKIRSTKLEDSAMYFCASRQDTAYEQYFGPGTRLTVT.

J is TRBJ1-1 and V is TRBV6-5; D might be TRBD1 (6 bases). The germline gives CDR1 MNHEY, CDR2 SVGAGI. The CDR3 sequence is 14 residues long. V dropped 4 bases and J dropped 4 bases, with 13 bases sitting between them. The CDR3, as DNA: TGTGCCAGCAGTTCCTCACAGGGCGGCACTGAAGCTTTCTTT. Protein: CASSSSQGGTEAFF.

On this clone itself: The germline gene is not matched at one end of the junction; a read error may be the cause. The chain has TRBV7-7 and TRBJ2-2, with D possibly called TRBD1 or TRBD2 (5 bases each). Germline CDR1 reads SSHAT; CDR2 reads FNYEAQ (reference sequence). CDR3 length equals 19 residues. CDR3 sequence (DNA): TGTGCTAGCAGCGAATCCCGTGGGACCCAGATATTGATAACCGGGGAGCTGTTTTTT. This translates into CASSESRGTQILITGELFF.